This TCR beta chain comes out of a study of OX40 agonist ivuxolimab in advanced cancers. Whole-study findings and limits: Certain nonresponding patients likewise had low normalized T-cell clonal expansion. At doses 0.1 to 3.0 mg/kg, CD4+ and CD8+ clones expanded.

Clones were sequenced by immunoSEQ multiplex PCR, and TCRdb holds only the in-frame ones, with some missing. The table records roughly 66,000 clones, 75% to 85% of them present only once. Of note for this clone: Its antigen remains unknown.

CDR3 length equals 14 residues. Germline V gene lookup returns CDR1 SGHKS and CDR2 YYEKEE (reference sequence). V was trimmed by 3 bases and J by 0 bases, leaving 9 bases between them. The rearrangement links TRBV5-5 to TRBJ1-1; no reliable D call. The sequence was obtained from an adult with an advanced solid tumor such as melanoma, head and neck, liver or kidney cancer. The sample was CD4+ or CD8+ T cells sorted from blood, taken in a trial of the OX40 agonist ivuxolimab. CDR3 protein: CASSSQLMNTEAFF. DNA for the CDR3: TGTGCCAGCAGCTCACAGCTCATGAACACTGAAGCTTTCTTT.